What follows are 21 T cell receptor beta chains derived from one specimen sequenced in a study of blood T cell repertoires in COVID-19. TCRdb's table, derived via immunoSEQ multiplex PCR, lists solely in-frame clones and lacks some. The data contain about 82,000 clones, 80% of them singletons. The sample comprised peripheral blood. These receptors were obtained from a woman between 35 and 50 years old with active or convalescent COVID-19.

This clone showed up just a few times. Here the CDR3 reads CASSHSTGQETQYF. The CDR3 DNA reads as TGCGCCAGCAGCCACTCGACTGGCCAAGAGACCCAGTACTTC. This sequence joins TRBV4-3 and TRBJ2-5; no clear D. The germline gives CDR1 LGHNA, CDR2 YSLEER. The CDR3 extends over 14 amino acids. V was pared by 3 bases and J by 1 base, with 9 bases between.

The V gene is TRBV28, the J gene TRBJ1-4; 7 positions match TRBD1. This CDR3 is 14 amino acids long. V was clipped by 7 bases and J by 6 bases; unmatched bases: 8. Germline values: CDR1 MDHEN, CDR2 SYDVKM. The CDR3 region has the DNA TGTGCCAGCACCTCGACAGGGTCAGATGAAAAACTGTTTTTT. This sequence encodes CASTSTGSDEKLFF.

The V and J genes are TRBV20-1 and TRBJ1-5; D is ambiguous. V lost 3 bases, J lost 6 bases, and 9 bases lay in between. CDR3 size: 12 residues. CDR1 DFQATT and CDR2 SNEGSKA come from the germline V gene (reference sequence). Written as DNA, the CDR3 is TGCAGTGCTAGTGATCCGGGTCAGCCCCAGCATTTT. Translation: CSASDPGQPQHF.

The CDR3 DNA follows: TGCGCCAGCAGCTTAGGCGGTAGCAATCAGCCCCAGCATTTT. Its translation: CASSLGGSNQPQHF. This sequence joins TRBV5-1 and TRBJ1-5; no definite D call. CDR1 is SGHRS and CDR2 is YFSETQ in the germline V gene. Between the trimmed V and J ends, which lost 2 bases and 0 bases, there was a span of 6 bases. The length of the CDR3 is 14 residues.

The V gene is TRBV4-1, the J gene TRBJ1-5; D perhaps matches TRBD1 (5 bases). V was shortened by 0 bases and J by 7 bases, with 16 bases between the two germline ends. The CDR3 is made up of 16 amino acids. Per the germline V gene, CDR1 is MGHRA and CDR2 is YSYEKL. Written as DNA, the CDR3 is TGCGCCAGCAGCCAAGATCGGGGACTGTCAGGCCAGCCCCAGCATTTT. It encodes CASSQDRGLSGQPQHF.

The gene calls are TRBV27 and TRBJ2-5; 8 bases agree with TRBD2. V lost 2 bases and J lost 5; bases outside the gene matches: 10. Germline lookup yields CDR1 MNHEY and CDR2 SMNVEV (reference sequence). This CDR3 has 16 amino acids. The CDR3 sequence is CASSLNGLARAETQYF. The CDR3 region has the DNA TGTGCCAGCAGTTTAAATGGACTAGCCCGGGCGGAGACCCAGTACTTC.

The rearrangement links TRBV7-9 to TRBJ2-1; 7 positions agree with TRBD1. The junction had 6 bases not matched to a gene; V was cut back by 4 bases and J by 0 bases. The CDR3 consists of 16 residues. Per germline, CDR1 SEHNR and CDR2 FQNEAQ (reference sequence). The CDR3 here is CASSYTGAFSYNEQFF. In nucleotides, the CDR3 is TGTGCCAGCAGCTATACAGGGGCCTTCTCCTACAATGAGCAGTTCTTC.

This chain uses TRBV6-2 or TRBV6-3 with TRBJ1-6; 8 bases are shared with TRBD1. CDR3 length equals 18 residues. The V segment lost 2 bases and the J segment 6 bases; nucleotides outside the gene matches: 12. Germline CDR1 reads MNHEY; CDR2 reads SVGEGT. In nucleotides, the CDR3 is TGTGCCAGCAGTTACCTCCTGGGGCAGGGGGCCTTTAATTCACCCCTCCACTTT. This sequence encodes CASSYLLGQGAFNSPLHF.

This clone appeared a single time. The CDR3 protein is CAIRGDRANEQYF. The CDR3 DNA reads TGTGCCATCCGGGGGGACAGGGCAAACGAGCAGTACTTC. The chain couples TRBV10-3 to TRBJ2-7; 9 nucleotides match TRBD1. Germline trimming cut 8 bases from V and 5 bases from J; bases unmatched to any gene: 7. The CDR3 runs to 13 residues. CDR1 and CDR2 (germline): ENHRY, SYGVKD.

This chain joins TRBV13 and TRBJ1-2, with 7 bases identical to TRBD1. This CDR3 region has 14 residues. J gave up 4 bases and V 1 base, and 3 bases lay outside the gene matches. Germline loops: CDR1 PRHDT, CDR2 FYEKMQ (reference sequence). The CDR3 DNA sequence: TGTGCCAGCAGCTTAGAGGGACAGCTCTATGGCTACACCTTC. Protein product: CASSLEGQLYGYTF.

This clone has just a few counts. The chain joins TRBV7-9 to TRBJ2-5, with D possibly matching TRBD2 (6 bases). This CDR3 comprises 17 residues. CDR1 is SEHNR, CDR2 FQNEAQ, per germline (reference sequence). V lost 4 bases and J lost 5, with 23 bases in between. In DNA form, the CDR3 reads TGTGCCAGCAGCTCCCGACTTCTAGCCGGGGGATTGGAGACCCAGTACTTC. It codes for CASSSRLLAGGLETQYF.

This chain links TRBV10-3 with TRBJ1-3; 7 bases line up with TRBD1. This CDR3 spans 18 amino acids. Germline V CDR1 and CDR2: ENHRY, SYGVKD. After removal of 2 bases from V and 0 bases from J, the junction contained 10 bases not matched to a gene. CDR3 protein: CAISELAYRGRSGNTIYF. The CDR3 region has the DNA TGTGCCATCAGTGAGCTGGCTTACAGGGGACGCTCTGGAAACACCATATATTTT.

V usage is TRBV7-9 and J usage is TRBJ1-5; 11 bases fit TRBD1. V lost 5 bases to trimming and J lost 1 base; unmatched junction nucleotides: 4. This CDR3 region has 16 residues. Germline V gene sequence: CDR1 SEHNR, CDR2 FQNEAQ (reference sequence). The CDR3 DNA reads TGTGCCAGCAGCCCAGGGACAGGGGGAAGCAATCAGCCCCAGCATTTT. Residues: CASSPGTGGSNQPQHF.

This clone is a singleton in its sample. This sequence joins TRBV5-1 and TRBJ2-2; the match to TRBD1 covers 7 bases. The ends lost 6 bases at V and 2 bases at J; junction bases unmatched: 7. Germline CDR1 reads SGHRS; CDR2 reads YFSETQ. The CDR3 is made up of 15 amino acids. CDR3 coding DNA: TGCGCCAGCACCTGGGGGACAGCAAACACCGGGGAGCTGTTTTTT. Its translation: CASTWGTANTGELFF.

The V and J genes are TRBV24-1 and TRBJ2-2; 12 bases align to TRBD2. The germline CDR1 and CDR2 sequences are KGHDR and SFDVKD. This CDR3 region has 18 residues. V trimming: 6 bases; J trimming: 5 bases; junction bases outside the gene matches: 12. The CDR3, as DNA: TGTGCCACCAGTCAAGTCCCTACTAGCGGGAGGTTTACCGGGGAGCTGTTTTTT. Amino acids: CATSQVPTSGRFTGELFF.

The rearrangement joins TRBV28 to TRBJ1-2; 8 positions match TRBD1. The CDR3 spans 16 residues. CDR1 MDHEN and CDR2 SYDVKM come from the germline V gene. V trimming: 5 bases; J trimming: 6 bases; junction bases outside the gene matches: 14. CDR3 in DNA: TGTGCCAGCAGTACACCGATCTGGACAGGGCTCCATGGCTACACCTTC. Translation gives CASSTPIWTGLHGYTF.

The gene calls are TRBV18 and TRBJ2-6; possible D gene TRBD2, 6 bases. Trimming left V 3 bases short and J 4 bases short, with 13 bases between. The germline V gene has CDR1 KGHSH and CDR2 LQKENI. The CDR3 has 16 residues. Here the CDR3 reads CASSPGRYSGANVLTF. The CDR3 nucleotides read TGTGCCAGCTCACCGGGGAGGTACTCCGGGGCCAACGTCCTGACTTTC.

The J gene is TRBJ2-6, the V gene TRBV4-2, with TRBD1 matching 9 bases. Germline V lookup: CDR1 LGHNA, CDR2 YNFKEQ. The ends lost 0 bases at V and 0 bases at J; junction bases unmatched: 9. This CDR3 contains 20 residues. As DNA, the CDR3 is TGTGCCAGCAGCCAAGAACCGGGACAGGGTGTAAGCTCTGGGGCCAACGTCCTGACTTTC. Translation: CASSQEPGQGVSSGANVLTF.

This sequence joins TRBV7-2 and TRBJ1-2, with 11 bases matching TRBD1. Germline V CDR1 and CDR2: SGHTA, FQGNSA. V lost 1 base to trimming and J lost 8 bases; unmatched junction nucleotides: 0. The CDR3 spans 13 residues. DNA for the CDR3: TGTGCCAGCAGCTTAGGGGACAGGGGGGGCTACACCTTC. Translated: CASSLGDRGGYTF.

This chain uses TRBV27 with TRBJ1-2, with D possibly being TRBD1 (6 bases). Germline V lookup: CDR1 MNHEY, CDR2 SMNVEV (reference sequence). Trimming left V 7 bases short and J 2 bases short, with 17 bases between. There are 15 residues in the CDR3. DNA of the CDR3: TGTGCCAGCACTTCCCTGACAGGCAACAACTATGGCTACACCTTC. It yields the protein CASTSLTGNNYGYTF.

The chain couples TRBV6-6 to TRBJ2-7; D not resolved. The CDR3 has 13 residues. Per germline, CDR1 MNHNY and CDR2 SVGAGI (reference sequence). V shed 1 base and J shed 5 bases, with 9 bases lying between them. DNA of the CDR3: TGTGCCAGCAGTTACTTTTCTAGTGACGAGCAGTACTTC. It codes for CASSYFSSDEQYF.